This T cell receptor (beta chain) was retrieved from a study of blood T cells in healthy people across ages. The CDR3 runs to 13 residues. The J segment lost 4 bases and the V segment lost 5 bases, leaving 5 bases of the junction unmatched. The use of a sample-barcoded 5' primer and a J-beta primer mix characterized a second PCR of roughly 6 to 12 cycles. TCRdb recomputed calls from the 5' RACE reads with MiXCR, one row per CDR3 protein. This repertoire shows 600,000 to 900,000 distinct CDR3 sequences, around 25% found once; its top ten account for 3%. PBMCs numbering at least 6.5 million were isolated per sample. In addition, the sample was reused for a study of T cells of mothers and their children. That source notes: Three healthy Caucasian mothers and their six children were the donors. Each mother gave over 8.5 million TCR beta CDR3 reads; each child, approximately 3 million. Overlap ran slightly, non-significantly higher for related than unrelated mother-child pairs.

The clonotype was recovered from a boy aged 5-17 years in good health. The sequenced material came from blood. The V call is TRBV12-3 or TRBV12-4, the J call TRBJ2-7, with 7 bases lining up with TRBD1. CDR3 bases: TGTGCCAGCAGTCCACAGGGGAAGTACGAGCAGTACTTC. Protein sequence: CASSPQGKYEQYF.